This entry lists 21 T cell receptor beta chains sequenced from one sample in a study of T cells in women clearing cervical HPV infection. Sequenced by immunoSEQ multiplex PCR; TCRdb stores in-frame clones only, minus some. The table counts 49,000 or so clones; less than 40% lies in the top ten. The specimen sequenced was blood buffy coat. The receptor set was obtained from a woman aged 18-70 years with a cervical HPV16 infection that either progressed to CIN3+ or cleared (not recorded which).

A remark on this clone: Read sequence stops 3 residues before the CDR3 end, and the germline J gene provides the missing end. The chain joins TRBV5-1 to TRBJ2-3; possibly TRBD1 for D (6 bases). CDR3 length: 14 amino acids. Germline CDR1 is SGHRS and CDR2 is YFSETQ. The part of the CDR3 DNA that was read is TGCGCCAGCAGCCCTGGTGGGGGCCAAGAGACG. Translated, it gives CASSPGGGQET. The entire CDR3 protein reads CASSPGGGQETQYF. The full variable domain, rest sourced from reference TRBV5-1 and TRBJ2-3, is KAGVTQTPRYLIKTRGQQVTLSCSPISGHRSVSWYQQTPGQGLQFLFEYFSETQRNKGNFPGRFSGRQFSNSRSEMNVSTLELGDSALYLCASSPGGGQETQYFGPGTRLTVL.

As to this clone: The CDR3 end lies 3 residues beyond the end of the read and is filled in from the germline J gene. The rearrangement joins TRBV2 to TRBJ2-1, with 9 bases that match TRBD2. The CDR3 consists of 14 residues. Trimming at V came to 7 bases and at J to 6 bases, leaving 7 bases not matched to a gene. Germline loops: CDR1 SNHLY, CDR2 FYNNEI. CDR3: CASTRAGGSNEQFF. CDR3 DNA (partial): TGTGCCAGCACTAGGGCGGGGGGGAGCAATGAG.

On this clone itself: The CDR3 goes on 3 residues after the read ends, and that part is filled in from the germline J gene. This chain joins TRBV13 and TRBJ1-1; TRBD1 is a possible D gene (5 bases). The V gene lost 1 base and the J gene lost 3 bases, with 6 bases spanning the gap. The germline V gene has CDR1 PRHDT and CDR2 FYEKMQ (reference sequence). The CDR3 runs 13 residues. The CDR3: CASSLVGDTEAFF. Incomplete CDR3 DNA: TGTGCCAGCAGCTTAGTAGGGGACACTGAA.

In the case of this clone: The sequenced fragment ends 3 residues before the CDR3 boundary, so the rest is inferred from the germline J gene. The chain carries TRBV18 and TRBJ2-7, with 8 positions matching TRBD1. This CDR3 is 14 amino acids long. J lost 2 bases, V lost 2 bases, and 2 bases had no gene match. CDR1 KGHSH and CDR2 LQKENI come from the germline V gene. The CDR3 DNA, read in part, is TGTGCCAGCTCACCAAAACAGGGGGCCTACGAG. This encodes CASSPKQGAYE. The CDR3 reads in full as CASSPKQGAYEQYF.

The chain's CDR3 is CASSLFAGDYEQYF. The part of the CDR3 DNA that was read is TGTGCCAGCAGCTTATTTGCGGGGGACTACGAG. The V gene is TRBV7-3, the J gene TRBJ2-7, with 7 bases lining up with TRBD2. The read halts 3 residues ahead of the CDR3 end, with the missing end drawn from the germline J gene. The length of the CDR3 is 14 residues. V was pared by 2 bases and J by 3 bases, with 4 bases of the junction left unmatched. Germline CDR1 is SGHTA and CDR2 is FQGTGA.

Worth noting for this clone: Read sequence stops 3 residues before the CDR3 end, and the germline J gene provides the missing end. This chain connects TRBV5-1 to TRBJ2-7; D is uncertain. Germline V gene sequence: CDR1 SGHRS, CDR2 YFSETQ. This CDR3 is 13 amino acids long. Trimming removed 0 bases from V and 6 bases from J, with 10 bases in between. The covered CDR3 bases are TGCGCCAGCAGCTTGGTCCTAGGTGGCGAG. Encoded protein: CASSLVLGGE. The entire CDR3 is CASSLVLGGEQYF.

As concerns this clone: The read gets to within 3 residues of the CDR3 end, and the germline J gene fills in the rest. This chain uses TRBV29-1 with TRBJ1-2; no firm D call. The CDR3 runs to 13 residues. Germline V gene data show CDR1 as SQVTM and CDR2 as ANQGSEA. The V gene lost 0 bases and the J gene lost 4 bases, with 9 bases spanning the gap. The covered CDR3 bases are TGCAGCGTTGAAGATCGAGGCTTCTATGGC. It is translated as CSVEDRGFYG. The CDR3, in full, reads CSVEDRGFYGYTF.

As concerns this clone: The read ends 3 residues early relative to the CDR3; the germline J gene fills the gap. The rearrangement uses TRBV6-1 and TRBJ2-5, with D perhaps matching TRBD1 (5 bases). The CDR3 is 15 amino acids. CDR1 MNHNS and CDR2 SASEGT come from the germline V gene. The V gene lost 4 bases and the J gene lost 5 bases, with 17 bases spanning the gap. This chain's CDR3 is CASSAGWTQGETQYF. The covered CDR3 bases are TGTGCCAGCAGTGCTGGATGGACACAAGGGGAGACC.

Concerning this clone: Read coverage stops 3 residues before the CDR3 terminus; the germline J gene supplies the remainder. V gene TRBV5-6 combines with J gene TRBJ2-1; possibly TRBD2 for D (7 bases). The CDR3 sequence is 14 residues long. The germline V gene encodes CDR1 SGHDT and CDR2 YYEEEE. The ends were cut back, 4 bases at V and 7 bases at J, with 15 bases in the middle. The DNA read from the CDR3 is TGTGCCAGCAGCCAGACGGGGGGCGGGAATGAG. This translates into CASSQTGGGNE. The whole CDR3 protein is CASSQTGGGNEQFF.

Concerning this clone: Read data end 3 residues before the CDR3 end; the end is taken from the germline J gene. The chain carries TRBV13 and TRBJ2-2; D perhaps matches TRBD1 (5 bases). Per the germline V gene, CDR1 is PRHDT and CDR2 is FYEKMQ (reference sequence). The CDR3 totals 13 residues. The CDR3 region is CASSGLVNEKLFF. CDR3 DNA (partial): TGTGCCAGCTCAGGGCTGGTAAATGAAAAG. Drawing the rest from reference TRBV13 and TRBJ2-2, the complete variable domain is AAGVIQSPRHLIKEKRETATLKCYPIPRHDTVYWYQQGPGQDPQFLISFYEKMQSDKGSIPDRFSAQQFSDYHSELNMSSLELGDSALYFCASSGLVNEKLFFGEGSRLTVL.

Note on this clone: The read finishes 3 residues shy of the CDR3 end, and the germline J gene is used to complete it. The V call is TRBV18, the J call TRBJ2-5; D is ambiguous. With 3 bases removed from V and 4 bases from J, the gap between germline ends came to 9 bases. The CDR3 totals 13 residues. Per the germline V gene, CDR1 is KGHSH and CDR2 is LQKENI. The CDR3 sequence is CASSPVARETQYF. The CDR3 DNA, read in part, is TGTGCCAGCTCACCGGTCGCCAGAGAGACC.

Regarding this clone: Read coverage stops 3 residues before the CDR3 terminus; the germline J gene supplies the remainder. The chain carries TRBV7-8 and TRBJ1-4, with a weak D call TRBD1 (6 bases). CDR1 and CDR2 from the germline V gene are SGHVS and FQNEAQ. The CDR3 contains 14 residues. The CDR3: CASSLGQRGSPLFF. The covered CDR3 bases are TGTGCCAGCAGCCTGGGACAAAGGGGTTCACCA.

With respect to this clone: The CDR3 end lies 3 residues beyond the end of the read and is filled in from the germline J gene. The chain combines TRBV5-1 with TRBJ2-5; 9 nucleotides agree with TRBD2. The CDR3 extends over 16 amino acids. V lost 4 bases to trimming and J lost 1 base; unmatched junction nucleotides: 8. Germline-derived CDR1 and CDR2 are SGHRS and YFSETQ. The sequenced CDR3 bases are TGCGCCAGCAGCACGACTCCGGGACTAGCCCAAGAGACC. Translating it yields CASSTTPGLAQET. The full-length CDR3 reads as CASSTTPGLAQETQYF.

A remark on this clone: The read terminates 3 residues ahead of where the CDR3 ends, so the germline J gene completes it. The rearrangement joins TRBV29-1 to TRBJ2-3; the match to TRBD1 covers 7 bases. Germline loops: CDR1 SQVTM, CDR2 ANQGSEA. The CDR3 has 15 residues. The CDR3 protein is CSVWIDRDSHTPQYF. The covered CDR3 bases are TGCAGCGTCTGGATCGACCGGGACAGCCACACGCCG.

The covered CDR3 bases are TGTGCCTGGAGCAGGGGCGGTCAGCCG. This encodes CAWSRGGQP. The whole CDR3 is CAWSRGGQPQYF. This chain joins TRBV30 and TRBJ2-3; D possibly corresponds to TRBD1 (6 bases). The read comes to an end 3 residues before the CDR3 does, leaving the germline J gene to fill in the end. Germline lookup yields CDR1 GTSNPN and CDR2 SVGIG (reference sequence). CDR3 length: 12 residues.

About this clone itself: The read halts 3 residues ahead of the CDR3 end, with the missing end drawn from the germline J gene. This chain uses TRBV5-1 with TRBJ2-7, with 9 bases lining up with TRBD1. In germline, CDR1 is SGHRS, CDR2 YFSETQ. This CDR3 has 14 residues. Trimming at V came to 3 bases and at J to 4 bases, leaving 5 bases not matched to a gene. The CDR3 reads CASSSGQGPYEQYF. The sequenced part of the CDR3 DNA is TGCGCCAGCAGCTCGGGACAGGGCCCATACGAG.

In the case of this clone: The read is 3 residues too short to cover the CDR3 end, so that end is filled in from the germline J gene. The chain uses TRBV7-6 and TRBJ1-5; D gene ambiguous. Trimming removed 3 bases at V and 2 bases at J, with 11 bases between. Germline CDR1 SGHVS, CDR2 FNYEAQ. The length of the CDR3 is 15 residues. CDR3 DNA (partial): TGTGCCAGCAGCTTGAGCTACGGTGGCAATCAGCCC. It is translated as CASSLSYGGNQP. The entire CDR3 reads CASSLSYGGNQPQHF.

In regard to this clone: The CDR3 end lies 3 residues beyond the end of the read and is filled in from the germline J gene. V usage is TRBV4-1 and J usage is TRBJ2-5; maybe TRBD1 (6 bases). Trimming shortened V by 3 bases and J by 7 bases, and 12 bases separated the two germline ends. CDR1 and CDR2 from the germline V gene are MGHRA and YSYEKL. The length of the CDR3 is 13 residues. The CDR3 loop is CASSQLTQGTQYF. Partial CDR3 DNA: TGCGCCAGCAGCCAGCTTACACAGGGGACC.

A remark on this clone: The CDR3 extends 3 residues past the end of the read, so its final part is completed from the germline J gene. This chain connects TRBV5-1 to TRBJ2-7, with TRBD1 as a possible D gene (5 bases). The CDR3 runs 13 residues. Per germline, CDR1 SGHRS and CDR2 YFSETQ. The V and J ends lost 3 bases and 2 bases respectively, with 9 bases between them. The covered CDR3 bases are TGCGCCAGCAGCTCCTCGACAGCCTACGAG. This sequence encodes CASSSSTAYE. Given in full, the CDR3 is CASSSSTAYEQYF.

The CDR3 loop reads CASSLRQGMTEAFF. The DNA read from the CDR3 is TGTGCCAGCAGCTTACGACAGGGGATGACTGAA. The chain links TRBV7-3 to TRBJ1-1; 8 bases match TRBD1. Read coverage stops 3 residues before the CDR3 terminus; the germline J gene supplies the remainder. Germline assignment: CDR1 SGHTA and CDR2 FQGTGA. Germline trimming cut 2 bases from V and 5 bases from J; bases unmatched to any gene: 4. This CDR3 is 14 amino acids long. The full variable domain, with the rest looked up from reference TRBV7-3 and TRBJ1-1, is GAGVSQTPSNKVTEKGKYVELRCDPISGHTALYWYRQSLGQGPEFLIYFQGTGAADDSGLPNDRFFAVRPEGSVSTLKIQRTERGDSAVYLCASSLRQGMTEAFFGQGTRLTVV.

With respect to this clone: The sequence runs out 3 residues before the end of the CDR3; the remainder is reconstructed from the germline J gene. The J gene is TRBJ2-2, the V gene TRBV7-9, with 11 bases matching TRBD1. The CDR3 runs 15 residues. Germline V gives CDR1 SEHNR, CDR2 FQNEAQ (reference sequence). V gave up 5 bases and J gave up 7 bases; unmatched junction bases: 6. The sequenced CDR3 bases are TGTGCCAGCAGCCCCCGGACAGGGGGCCTCGGGGAG. Translated, it gives CASSPRTGGLGE. The entire CDR3 reads CASSPRTGGLGELFF. Supplemented by reference TRBV7-9 and TRBJ2-2, the full variable domain reads DTGVSQNPRHKITKRGQNVTFRCDPISEHNRLYWYRQTLGQGPEFLTYFQNEAQLEKSRLLSDRFSAERPKGSFSTLEIQRTEQGDSAMYLCASSPRTGGLGELFFGEGSRLTVL.